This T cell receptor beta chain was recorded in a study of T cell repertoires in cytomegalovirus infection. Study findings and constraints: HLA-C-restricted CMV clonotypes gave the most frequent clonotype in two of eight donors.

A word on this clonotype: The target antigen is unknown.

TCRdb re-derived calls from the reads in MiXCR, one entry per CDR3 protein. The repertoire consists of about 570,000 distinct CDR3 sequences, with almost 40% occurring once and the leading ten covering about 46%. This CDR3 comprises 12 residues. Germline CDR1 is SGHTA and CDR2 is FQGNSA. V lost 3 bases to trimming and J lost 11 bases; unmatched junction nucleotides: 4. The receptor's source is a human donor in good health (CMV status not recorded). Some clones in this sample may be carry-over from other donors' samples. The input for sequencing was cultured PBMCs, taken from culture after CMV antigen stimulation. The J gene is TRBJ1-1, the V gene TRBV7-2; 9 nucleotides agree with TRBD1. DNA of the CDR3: TGTGCCAGCAGCTTGGGACAGGGCCAGGCTTTCTTT. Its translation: CASSLGQGQAFF.